What follows is one TCR beta chain and its context. Antigen specificity is unknown. These data come from a study of T cell repertoires in cytomegalovirus infection. For the study at large: Peptides in the study included HLA-C-restricted and HLA-B-restricted CMV epitopes. CMV infection plus the matching HLA type was flagged by public TCR beta signatures.

MiXCR, run by TCRdb on the reads, gives a single entry per CDR3 protein. The table has 90,000 to 120,000 distinct CDR3 sequences, 35% to 50% seen once; the top ten hold about two thirds. The CDR3 covers 14 residues. Trimming took 1 base from V and 8 from J; bases not matched to a gene: 4. Looked up from germline, CDR1 is SGHNT and CDR2 is YYREEE (reference sequence). Study-wide findings and caveats: The ex vivo response showed dominance by HLA-C-restricted CMV-specific TCR beta clonotypes.

This material consisted of CD8+ T cells from cultured PBMCs, taken from culture after CMV antigen stimulation. This TCR was sampled from a human donor in good health (CMV status not recorded). Some clones in this sample may be carry-over from other donors' samples. The chain links TRBV5-4 to TRBJ2-1, with TRBD2 identical over 9 bases. For the CDR3, the DNA is TGTGCCAGCAGCTTGTTTACTAGCGGGCATGAGCAGTTCTTC. Translating it yields CASSLFTSGHEQFF.